Reported below is one T cell receptor (beta chain). What it binds is not known. The sample belongs to a study of cytomegalovirus exposure and HLA in healthy donors. Findings of the study overall: The majority of CMV-associated TCR beta chains were reported as apparently HLA-restricted in a later analysis. Reports state that TCR beta sequences accurately predicted most subjects' HLA-A and HLA-B alleles. About 87% or about 30% of the time was how often most TCR beta V segments were productive, according to an earlier analysis. Association of a missense DCLRE1C variant with TCR beta V- and J-gene trimming was reported in a later analysis.

The J segment lost 1 base and the V segment lost 4 bases, leaving 5 bases of the junction unmatched. This CDR3 is built from 16 residues. Germline CDR1 and CDR2: SGHDN and FVKESK. Primers: 60 Vbeta forward and 13 Jbeta reverse. TCRdb's copy holds only in-frame clones and misses some; the assay was immunoSEQ multiplex PCR. Of roughly 43,000 clones listed, about 72% are singletons. The chain carries TRBV14 and TRBJ2-2, with 8 bases that match TRBD1. The TCR comes from a man aged 30 to 39 in good health and CMV-seronegative. The sample comprised PBMCs. The CDR3 spells CASSPWTGQNTGELFF. The CDR3 bases are TGTGCCAGCAGCCCGTGGACAGGGCAGAACACCGGGGAGCTGTTTTTT.